The T cell receptor beta chain described here comes from a study of cytomegalovirus exposure and HLA in healthy donors. The sample holds a few counts of this clone. No antigen is known for it. PCR involved 60 Vbeta and 13 Jbeta primers. This table comes from immunoSEQ multiplex PCR, and its TCRdb copy is limited to in-frame clones, with some not included. Of some 110,000 clones listed, about four fifths are singletons. Germline CDR1 and CDR2: LGHNA and YSLEER. Trimming shortened V by 0 bases and J by 7 bases, and 12 bases separated the two germline ends. The CDR3 loop spans 14 amino acids. Study results and limitations: Earlier analysis found most TCR beta V segments productive about 90% or about 30% of the time.

Sample: PBMCs. The rearrangement links TRBV4-3 to TRBJ1-1; no definite D call. This clonotype was obtained from a woman in her forties or fifties in good health and CMV-seropositive. The CDR3 reads CASSQERAGNEAFF. CDR3 nucleotide sequence: TGCGCCAGCAGCCAAGAGAGGGCGGGGAATGAAGCTTTCTTT.